The clone carrying this TCR beta chain is a singleton in its sample. Its antigen remains unidentified. The data are from a study of cytomegalovirus exposure and HLA in healthy donors. General study findings and limits: Among the CMV-associated chains, three were confirmed in vitro as specific for CMV antigens.

The length of the CDR3 is 12 residues. Trimming removed 8 bases from V and 7 bases from J; junction bases left unmatched: 7. The germline V gene encodes CDR1 MNHNS and CDR2 SASEGT. The method was immunoSEQ multiplex PCR; TCRdb's version includes in-frame clones alone and lacks a portion of them. The repertoire includes roughly 250,000 clones, about 90% of them detected once, and 0.3% to 0.4% sits in the top ten. The specimen was PBMCs. The chain joins TRBV6-1 to TRBJ1-1, with TRBD1 identical over 7 bases. This sequence was found in a young woman in good health and CMV-seronegative. CDR3 residues: CASHRGYSEAFF. CDR3 nucleotide sequence: TGTGCCAGCCACAGGGGTTATAGTGAAGCTTTCTTT.